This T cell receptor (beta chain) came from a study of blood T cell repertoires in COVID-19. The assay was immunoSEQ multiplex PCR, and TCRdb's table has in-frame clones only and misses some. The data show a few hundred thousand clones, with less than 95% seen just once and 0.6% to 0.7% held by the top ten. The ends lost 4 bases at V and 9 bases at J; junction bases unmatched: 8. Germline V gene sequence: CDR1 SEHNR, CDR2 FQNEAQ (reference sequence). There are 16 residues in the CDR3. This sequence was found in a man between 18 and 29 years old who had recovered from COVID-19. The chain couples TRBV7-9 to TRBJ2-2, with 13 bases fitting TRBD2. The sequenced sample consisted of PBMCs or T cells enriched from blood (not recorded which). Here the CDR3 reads CASSSWTSGGSRELFF. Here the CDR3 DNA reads TGTGCCAGCAGCTCGTGGACTAGCGGGGGATCCCGGGAGCTGTTTTTT.